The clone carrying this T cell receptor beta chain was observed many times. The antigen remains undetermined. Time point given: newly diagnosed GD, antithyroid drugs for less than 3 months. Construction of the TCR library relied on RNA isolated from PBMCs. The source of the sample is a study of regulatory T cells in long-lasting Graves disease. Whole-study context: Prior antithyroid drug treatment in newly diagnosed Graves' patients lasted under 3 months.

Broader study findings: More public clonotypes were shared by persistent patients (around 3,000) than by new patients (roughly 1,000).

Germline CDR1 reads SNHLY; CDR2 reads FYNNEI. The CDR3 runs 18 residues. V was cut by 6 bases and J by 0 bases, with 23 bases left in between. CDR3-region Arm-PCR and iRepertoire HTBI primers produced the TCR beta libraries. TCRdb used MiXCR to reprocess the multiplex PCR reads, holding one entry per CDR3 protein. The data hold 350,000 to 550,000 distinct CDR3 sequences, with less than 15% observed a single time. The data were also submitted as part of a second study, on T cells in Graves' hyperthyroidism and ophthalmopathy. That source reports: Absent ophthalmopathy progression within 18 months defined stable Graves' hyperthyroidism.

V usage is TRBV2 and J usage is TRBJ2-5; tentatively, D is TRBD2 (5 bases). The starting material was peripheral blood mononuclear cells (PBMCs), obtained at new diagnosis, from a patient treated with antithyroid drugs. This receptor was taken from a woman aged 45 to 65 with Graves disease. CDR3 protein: CASRSGYMTLVYQETQYF. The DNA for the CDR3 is TGTGCCAGCAGGTCGGGGTACATGACCCTCGTGTACCAAGAGACCCAGTACTTC.